These T cell receptor beta chains were read from a single sample in a study of blood T cell repertoires in COVID-19. TCRdb keeps only in-frame clones here, not all; method: immunoSEQ multiplex PCR. The sample records tens of thousands of clones, over 85% being singletons. The sequencing sample was made of peripheral blood. These receptors originate from an elderly woman with acute or convalescent COVID-19. CDR3s include the opening cysteine and the closing phenylalanine or tryptophan. D genes are given only for firm matches. Only part of the rows carry a size: once, few, many, or a class if the clone is expanded.

d_gene	abundance	j_gene	v_gene	CDR3nt	CDR3aa
-	-	TRBJ2-2	TRBV6-2/TRBV6-3	TGTGCCAGCAGTTACTCGCGGCGGACGAACACCGGGGAGCTGTTTTTT	CASSYSRRTNTGELFF
TRBD1	-	TRBJ1-5	TRBV6-1	TGTGCCAGCAGTGAAGGAGGGGGCCATCAGCCCCAGCATTTT	CASSEGGGHQPQHF
TRBD1	-	TRBJ2-7	TRBV5-6	TGTGCCAGCAGCCCGACCCCGGGACAGGGGTATTCGAGACAGTACTTC	CASSPTPGQGYSRQYF
TRBD2	-	TRBJ2-2	TRBV4-2	TGTGCCAGCAGCCAAATTGTAGCGGGGGGCACCGGGGAGCTGTTTTTT	CASSQIVAGGTGELFF
-	-	TRBJ2-3	TRBV7-6	TGTGCCAGCAGCTACCCACGGGGGGCCCCCACAGATACGCAGTATTTT	CASSYPRGAPTDTQYF
TRBD1	-	TRBJ2-3	TRBV10-3	TGTGCCATCAGCCCTTCCAGGGGGCACAGCACAGATACGCAGTATTTT	CAISPSRGHSTDTQYF
-	-	TRBJ1-3	TRBV5-1	TGCGCCAGCAGCTTGGGAGGTTTCGAAAACACCATATATTTT	CASSLGGFENTIYF
-	once	TRBJ2-5	TRBV5-1	TGCGCCAGCAGCCCCCGGGAAGGGAGGTGGGAGACCCAGTACTTC	CASSPREGRWETQYF
-	-	TRBJ1-5	TRBV20-1	TGCAGTGCTAGTGCACGAGCCAATCAGCCCCAGCATTTT	CSASARANQPQHF
TRBD1	-	TRBJ1-2	TRBV2	TGTGCCAGCAGTCTCAACAGGGGGCGAGATGGCTACACCTTC	CASSLNRGRDGYTF
-	-	TRBJ2-6	TRBV12-2	TGTGCAAGTCGCTTAGTACGGAGGGACAGGGGGCATCACTCTGGGGCCAACGTCCTGACTTTC	CASRLVRRDRGHHSGANVLTF
-	-	TRBJ2-1	TRBV5-5	TGTGCCAGCAGCTCAAACAGCCGAGCCTCTTACAATGAGCAGTTCTTC	CASSSNSRASYNEQFF
TRBD2	-	TRBJ2-3	TRBV5-5	TGTGCCAGCAGCTTGGTTCCAGTTACTAGCGGCACAGATACGCAGTATTTT	CASSLVPVTSGTDTQYF
TRBD1	-	TRBJ2-3	TRBV25-1	TGTGCCAGCAGTGATGTACAGGGGTCAGATACGCAGTATTTT	CASSDVQGSDTQYF
TRBD1	few	TRBJ1-1	TRBV5-5	TGTGCCAGCAGCCGACAGGGTATGAACACTGAAGCTTTCTTT	CASSRQGMNTEAFF
-	-	TRBJ2-7	TRBV11-2	TGTGCCAGCAGCGCGGACAACTACGAGCAGTACTTC	CASSADNYEQYF
-	-	TRBJ2-2	TRBV6-5	TGTGCCAGCAGCCCCTCTTTCGGGAACACCGGGGAGCTGTTTTTT	CASSPSFGNTGELFF
TRBD1	-	TRBJ2-1	TRBV29-1	TGCAGCGTTGAAAAACAGGGGTTGGATGAGCAGTTCTTC	CSVEKQGLDEQFF
-	-	TRBJ1-2	TRBV11-2	TGTGCCAGCAGCTCCCCTCTCACCCCGGACATCCTCGGCGGCTACACCTTC	CASSSPLTPDILGGYTF
TRBD2	-	TRBJ2-3	TRBV10-3	TGTGCCATCAGTGAGTCCGATAAGCGGGGCGCTCTAGATACGCAGTATTTT	CAISESDKRGALDTQYF
TRBD1	-	TRBJ2-7	TRBV27	TGTGCCAGCAGTTTATCAGCAGGGGGCGCGAAAGAGCAGTACTTC	CASSLSAGGAKEQYF
-	-	TRBJ2-5	TRBV4-1	TGCGCCAGCAGCCAAGAAAGAATGCGGGAGACCCAGTACTTC	CASSQERMRETQYF
-	-	TRBJ2-5	TRBV19	TGTGCCAGTAGTGAGGAGAGAGTTGAGACCCAGTACTTC	CASSEERVETQYF
-	-	TRBJ1-2	TRBV6-5	TGTGCCAGCAGTTACCGGCCCAGGGACTATGGCTACACCTTC	CASSYRPRDYGYTF
-	-	TRBJ1-2	TRBV5-1	TGCGCCAGCAGCTTGGGTGTAGGTAGGAATAGCGGCTACACCTTC	CASSLGVGRNSGYTF
-	-	TRBJ2-3	TRBV29-1	TGCAGCGTTGAGGCTGACAGACGCACAGATACGCAGTATTTT	CSVEADRRTDTQYF
TRBD2	-	TRBJ2-1	TRBV5-4	TGTGCCAGCAGCGTAGCGGGGGTTAATGAGCAGTTCTTC	CASSVAGVNEQFF
TRBD1	-	TRBJ2-3	TRBV19	TGTGCCAGTAGTACCGGGGACAGGAGCACAGATACGCAGTATTTT	CASSTGDRSTDTQYF
TRBD1	-	TRBJ2-5	TRBV7-9	TGTGCCAGCAGCCTACAGGGGGCGAGAGAGACCCAGTACTTC	CASSLQGARETQYF
-	-	TRBJ1-2	TRBV5-8	TGTGCCAGCAGCCCGGACAGAAACTATGGCTACACCTTC	CASSPDRNYGYTF
TRBD1	-	TRBJ1-5	TRBV19	TGTGCCAGTAGTATTGGACAGGGCTACAATCAGCCCCAGCATTTT	CASSIGQGYNQPQHF
TRBD1	once	TRBJ1-6	TRBV5-1	TGCGCCAGCAGCACCGGGACAGGGGGCGGCAAAGGACCCCTCCACTTT	CASSTGTGGGKGPLHF
-	-	TRBJ2-3	TRBV19	TGTGCCAGTAGTATATACGGGGGCACAGATACGCAGTATTTT	CASSIYGGTDTQYF
-	-	TRBJ2-2	TRBV21-1	TGTGCCAGCAGCAAAGAACCTATATCGGGACAGGGTCAAACCAGGAACACCGGGGAGCTGTTTTTT	CASSKEPISGQGQTRNTGELFF
TRBD2	-	TRBJ2-3	TRBV4-1	TGCGCCAGCAGCCAAGAGGGTAGCGGGGGGGCAGGAGATACGCAGTATTTT	CASSQEGSGGAGDTQYF
-	once	TRBJ1-4	TRBV5-4	TGTGCCAGCAGCTTGGACGGTGAAAAACTGTTTTTT	CASSLDGEKLFF
-	-	TRBJ1-5	TRBV11-2	TGTGCCAGCAGCTTACAGGATAGCAATCAGCCCCAGCATTTT	CASSLQDSNQPQHF
TRBD1	-	TRBJ1-4	TRBV5-1	TGCGCCAGCAGCTTTGGGTCAGGGGGCAATGAAAAACTGTTTTTT	CASSFGSGGNEKLFF
TRBD2	-	TRBJ2-2	TRBV18	TGTGCCAGCTCACCTAGCGGGGGTGCGAACACCGGGGAGCTGTTTTTT	CASSPSGGANTGELFF
-	-	TRBJ2-3	TRBV6-5	TGTGCCAGCAGTTACTCGAAGGCGGGCCCAGATACGCAGTATTTT	CASSYSKAGPDTQYF
TRBD1	once	TRBJ2-2	TRBV2	TGTGCCAGCCTGGACAGGGAAAACACCGGGGAGCTGTTTTTT	CASLDRENTGELFF
-	-	TRBJ1-1	TRBV7-9	TGTGCCAGCAGCTTAGATGTTAGAGACACTGAAGCTTTCTTT	CASSLDVRDTEAFF
-	few	TRBJ2-5	TRBV6-5	TGTGCCAGCAGTTATCGTCCAGGGTTAGGTGAGACCCAGTACTTC	CASSYRPGLGETQYF
-	few	TRBJ2-1	TRBV3-1/TRBV3-2	TGTGCCAGCAGCCAAGATGGCCGGGGGTCGAGGAATGAGCAGTTCTTC	CASSQDGRGSRNEQFF
-	-	TRBJ1-3	TRBV3-1/TRBV3-2	TGTGCCAGCAGCCAATCACTCGGACAGGGAAACACCATATATTTT	CASSQSLGQGNTIYF
TRBD1	-	TRBJ2-7	TRBV6-4	TGTGCCAGCAGCCGACAAGGGACAGGTGATTACGAGCAGTACTTC	CASSRQGTGDYEQYF
TRBD1	-	TRBJ2-5	TRBV12-3/TRBV12-4	TGTGCCAGCAGCAGGGGGGAGACCCAGTACTTC	CASSRGETQYF
-	-	TRBJ2-1	TRBV3-1/TRBV3-2	TGTGCCAGCAGCCAAGGGCTCCTTGACAATGAGCAGTTCTTC	CASSQGLLDNEQFF
-	-	TRBJ2-3	TRBV6-5	TGTGCCAGCAGTCCCCGGTCAGATACGCAGTATTTT	CASSPRSDTQYF
TRBD1	-	TRBJ2-2	TRBV5-4	TGTGCCAGCAGCCTGGACAGGGTGAACACCGGGGAGCTGTTTTTT	CASSLDRVNTGELFF
-	-	TRBJ1-6	TRBV6-1	TGTGCCAGCAGTGAAGCGGCGGGAATGCTTGATTCACCCCTCCACTTT	CASSEAAGMLDSPLHF
TRBD2	-	TRBJ2-3	TRBV9	TGTGCCAGCAGCGTAGTCTCGAGCGGGGGGCCTAAAGATACGCAGTATTTT	CASSVVSSGGPKDTQYF
-	-	TRBJ1-1	TRBV5-1	TGCGCCAGCAGCATCGACACGAACACTGAAGCTTTCTTT	CASSIDTNTEAFF
-	-	TRBJ2-5	TRBV28	TGTGCCAGCAGCTCTGGGGGGATAGAGACCCAGTACTTC	CASSSGGIETQYF
-	-	TRBJ2-5	TRBV19	TGTGCCAGTAGCGGAGCTACCCAAGAGACCCAGTACTTC	CASSGATQETQYF
TRBD2	-	TRBJ2-3	TRBV5-1	TGCGCCAGCAGCTCAGGCAACAGCGGGGGGGTTACAGATACGCAGTATTTT	CASSSGNSGGVTDTQYF
-	-	TRBJ1-1	TRBV5-1	TGCGCCAGCAGCTCACTCCGGGACACTGAAGCTTTCTTT	CASSSLRDTEAFF